This T cell receptor beta chain is drawn from a study of blood T cell repertoires in COVID-19. Study in general: Acute-phase and convalescent COVID-19 samples originated in the United States, Italy and Spain. T cells, B-cell-depleted T cells, or PBMCs supplied cDNA or gDNA.

Per the original data handling: Researchers report that nucleated cell counts were estimated from reference gene primer amplification. Measured with immunoSEQ multiplex PCR; TCRdb has only the in-frame clones, and not every one. Clone size and the V and J calls come from that table; the DNA yielded D and trimming. The profile shows 90,000 to 100,000 clones, around 85% of them singletons. Looked up from germline, CDR1 is MGHDK and CDR2 is SYGVNS. The CDR3 loop spans 14 amino acids. V lost 6 bases and J lost 0, with 9 bases in between. This TCR derives from a woman aged 55-70 years with acute or convalescent COVID-19. The specimen was peripheral blood. The chain uses TRBV25-1 and TRBJ2-1; D is possibly TRBD2 (6 bases). The CDR3 DNA sequence: TGTGCCAGCAGGGGGGACTCCTCCTACAATGAGCAGTTCTTC. Translation gives CASRGDSSYNEQFF.